This T cell receptor (beta chain) originates from a study of cytomegalovirus exposure and HLA in healthy donors. The CDR3 spans 15 residues. V was clipped by 3 bases and J by 0 bases, with 11 bases between them. CDR1 SNHLY and CDR2 FYNNEI come from the germline V gene. The assay was immunoSEQ multiplex PCR, and TCRdb's table has in-frame clones only and misses some. Counted here are 260,000 or so clones, 80% to 95% occurring once; the ten biggest clones make up 3% to 3.5%. This clone occurred once. Among the roughly 120 subjects of the validation cohort, separate from the roughly 650-subject first cohort, were the donors.

This sequence joins TRBV2 and TRBJ1-1, with unresolved D. The source of this sequence is a woman aged 25 to 39 in good health and CMV-seronegative. Specimen: PBMCs. CDR3 nucleotides: TGTGCCAGCAGTGATCTGACTTACATGAACACTGAAGCTTTCTTT. The encoded protein is CASSDLTYMNTEAFF.